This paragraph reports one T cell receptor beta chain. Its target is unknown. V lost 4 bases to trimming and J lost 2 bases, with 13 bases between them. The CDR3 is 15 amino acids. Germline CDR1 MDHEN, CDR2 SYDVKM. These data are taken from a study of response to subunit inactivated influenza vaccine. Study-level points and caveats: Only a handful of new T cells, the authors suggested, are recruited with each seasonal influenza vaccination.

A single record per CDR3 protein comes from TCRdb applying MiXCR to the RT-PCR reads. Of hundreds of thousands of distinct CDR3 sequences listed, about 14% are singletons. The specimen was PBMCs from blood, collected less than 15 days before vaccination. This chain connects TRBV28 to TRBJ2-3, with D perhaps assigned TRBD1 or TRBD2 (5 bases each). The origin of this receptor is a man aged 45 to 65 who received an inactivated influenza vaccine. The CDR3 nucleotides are TGTGCCAGCAGTTCACCCGGGACCGACACAGATACGCAGTATTTT. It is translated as CASSSPGTDTDTQYF. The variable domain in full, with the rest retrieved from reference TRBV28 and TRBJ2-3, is DVKVTQSSRYLVKRTGEKVFLECVQDMDHENMFWYRQDPGLGLRLIYFSYDVKMKEKGDIPEGYSVSREKKERFSLILESASTNQTSMYLCASSSPGTDTDTQYFGPGTRLTVL.